The entry below gives a single T cell receptor (beta chain) sequence along with its context. The authors' processing: Estimated nucleated cell counts came from reference gene primer amplification. TCRdb's table, derived via immunoSEQ multiplex PCR, lists solely in-frame clones and lacks some. Clone size and the V and J calls come from that table; the DNA yielded D and trimming. Of tens of thousands of clones in the sample, around 92% were seen once. The record originates from a study of blood T cell repertoires in COVID-19. Study-level information: Some COVID-19 samples were acute and others convalescent; all came from the United States, Italy and Spain. Nucleic acid was either cDNA or gDNA, and it came from T cells, B-cell-depleted T cells, or PBMCs.

CDR3 length: 14 residues. The V end was cut by 2 bases, the J end by 7 bases, with 12 bases between. CDR1 is GTSNPN, CDR2 SVGIG, per germline (reference sequence). The clonotype comes from a woman aged 55-75 years with active COVID-19. The chain links TRBV30 to TRBJ1-6, with D possibly being TRBD1 (6 bases). The sample taken for sequencing was peripheral blood. CDR3 coding DNA: TGTGCCTGGAGTCAAGGGACATCGAATTCACCCCTCCACTTT. Protein product: CAWSQGTSNSPLHF. Full variable domain (missing parts from reference TRBV30 and TRBJ1-6): SQTIHQWPATLVQPVGSPLSLECTVEGTSNPNLYWYRQAAGRGLQLLFYSVGIGQISSEVPQNLSASRPQDRQFILSSKKLLLSDSGFYLCAWSQGTSNSPLHFGNGTRLTVT.